This is a list of T cell receptor beta chains from one sample in a study of graft-versus-host responses after intestinal transplantation. The method was immunoSEQ multiplex PCR; TCRdb's version includes in-frame clones alone and lacks a portion of them. The data show 60,000 to 75,000 clones, around 90% seen once. Source: ileum tissue, taken 350 to 400 days after transplant. These receptors originate from a human patient who received an intestinal transplant, so some T cells may come from the graft donor. Both conserved end residues are part of each CDR3. The D gene is left open where the match is weak. Where a row states a size, it is once, few, many or the class of an expanded clone; other rows omit it.

clone_size	d_call	cdr3_length	v_call	j_call	cdr3_aa	cdr3_nt
.	.	13	TRBV2	TRBJ1-2	CASRPQISYGYTF	TGTGCCAGCAGGCCTCAGATCTCCTATGGCTACACCTTC
.	.	13	TRBV7-9	TRBJ1-1	CASSPDTNTEAFF	TGTGCCAGCAGCCCGGACACGAACACTGAAGCTTTCTTT
.	.	16	TRBV4-1	TRBJ2-7	CASSQVGSGLGYEQYF	TGCGCCAGCAGCCAAGTGGGCAGCGGGCTGGGCTACGAGCAGTACTTC
.	.	14	TRBV28	TRBJ1-5	CASSFLIRNQPQHF	TGTGCCAGCAGTTTCCTTATCCGCAATCAGCCCCAGCATTTT
.	.	16	TRBV4-1	TRBJ2-1	CASSQVGLGGPNEQFF	TGCGCCAGCAGCCAAGTTGGTCTAGGGGGGCCCAATGAGCAGTTCTTC
.	.	15	TRBV4-1	TRBJ2-5	CASSQDPDIQETQYF	TGCGCCAGCAGCCAAGATCCGGACATCCAAGAGACCCAGTACTTC
once	.	15	TRBV7-3	TRBJ2-1	CASSLLGTGYNEQFF	TGTGCCAGCAGCTTACTCGGGACGGGTTACAATGAGCAGTTCTTC
.	.	12	TRBV30	TRBJ1-2	CAWTGEGSGYTF	TGTGCCTGGACAGGGGAAGGTAGTGGCTACACCTTC
.	.	20	TRBV12-5	TRBJ1-3	CASGLPTSLGRQYSGNTIYF	TGTGCTAGTGGTTTGCCTACTAGTCTAGGGAGACAGTACTCTGGAAACACCATATATTTT
.	TRBD1	14	TRBV4-2	TRBJ1-1	CASRIDRVGTEAFF	TGTGCCAGCAGAATCGACAGGGTGGGCACTGAAGCTTTCTTT
few	TRBD2	15	TRBV7-9	TRBJ2-5	CASSWTSGGGETQYF	TGTGCCAGCAGCTGGACTAGCGGTGGGGGAGAGACCCAGTACTTC
medium-sized	.	13	TRBV19	TRBJ2-7	CASSPPGPYEQYF	TGTGCCAGTAGTCCGCCAGGCCCCTACGAGCAGTACTTC
.	.	13	TRBV5-1	TRBJ2-5	CASSWWREETQYF	TGCGCCAGCAGCTGGTGGCGGGAAGAGACCCAGTACTTC
.	TRBD1	15	TRBV27	TRBJ2-1	CASSLDRISYNEQFF	TGTGCCAGCAGCCTGGACAGGATCTCCTACAATGAGCAGTTCTTC
.	.	16	TRBV4-1	TRBJ1-6	CASSQGGSSYNSPLHF	TGCGCCAGCAGCCAAGGAGGCAGCTCCTATAATTCACCCCTCCACTTT
.	TRBD2	12	TRBV6-1	TRBJ2-3	CASRGGADTQYF	TGTGCCAGCAGGGGGGGGGCAGATACGCAGTATTTT
.	TRBD2	15	TRBV5-1	TRBJ2-3	CASSPSGPDTDTQYF	TGCGCCAGCAGCCCTAGCGGCCCCGACACAGATACGCAGTATTTT
.	.	18	TRBV6-1	TRBJ2-2	CASSEALVDSGGTGELFF	TGTGCCAGCAGTGAAGCGCTTGTCGACAGCGGAGGGACCGGGGAGCTGTTTTTT
.	TRBD2	14	TRBV9	TRBJ2-7	CASSVAGLAGEQYF	TGTGCCAGCAGCGTAGCGGGACTAGCAGGCGAGCAGTACTTC
.	TRBD1	16	TRBV4-1	TRBJ2-7	CASSFYTGADSYEQYF	TGCGCCAGCAGCTTTTATACAGGGGCCGACTCCTACGAGCAGTACTTC
.	TRBD2	14	TRBV6-5	TRBJ2-1	CASSPGGDYNEQFF	TGTGCCAGCAGCCCCGGGGGGGATTACAATGAGCAGTTCTTC
few	.	14	TRBV10-1	TRBJ1-5	CARKRGFSNQPQHF	TGCGCCAGAAAGCGGGGGTTTAGCAATCAGCCCCAGCATTTT
.	TRBD1	14	TRBV7-2	TRBJ1-1	CASSILQGMTEAFF	TGTGCCAGCAGCATATTACAGGGGATGACTGAAGCTTTCTTT
once	.	13	TRBV5-6	TRBJ2-7	CASSLRGTYEQYF	TGTGCCAGCAGCTTGAGGGGCACTTACGAGCAGTACTTC
.	TRBD2	18	TRBV19	TRBJ2-5	CASSIRLAASLYQETQYF	TGTGCCAGTAGTATTAGACTAGCGGCCTCTTTGTACCAAGAGACCCAGTACTTC
.	.	13	TRBV9	TRBJ1-2	CASSTTQAEGYTF	TGTGCCAGCAGCACTACCCAGGCGGAGGGCTACACCTTC
.	.	14	TRBV29-1	TRBJ2-4	CSVANQTSKNIQYF	TGCAGCGTTGCTAATCAGACTAGCAAAAACATTCAGTACTTC
.	.	15	TRBV5-1	TRBJ1-5	CASSLWGGGNQPQHF	TGCGCCAGCAGCTTGTGGGGAGGGGGCAATCAGCCCCAGCATTTT
.	TRBD1	14	TRBV25-1	TRBJ2-7	CASSGRTGANEQYF	TGTGCCAGCAGTGGGCGGACAGGGGCCAACGAGCAGTACTTC
.	TRBD1	19	TRBV4-1	TRBJ2-3	CASSQDNPTGDSSTDTQYF	TGCGCCAGCAGCCAAGATAACCCGACAGGGGATTCTAGCACAGATACGCAGTATTTT
.	.	15	TRBV6-5	TRBJ2-7	CASSVGIAVGYEQYF	TGTGCCAGCAGTGTTGGAATAGCGGTAGGCTACGAGCAGTACTTC
.	TRBD1	15	TRBV9	TRBJ2-3	CASSSPGQGTDTQYF	TGTGCCAGCAGCTCACCGGGACAGGGCACAGATACGCAGTATTTT
.	.	15	TRBV2	TRBJ1-5	CASKAGPSAGQPQHF	TGTGCCAGCAAGGCAGGGCCCTCCGCGGGCCAGCCCCAGCATTTT
.	.	15	TRBV5-1	TRBJ2-7	CASSLGFSGTYEQYF	TGCGCCAGCAGCTTAGGATTCAGCGGAACCTACGAGCAGTACTTC
.	TRBD2	16	TRBV5-1	TRBJ2-5	CASSSGTSGPGETQYF	TGCGCCAGCAGCTCCGGGACTAGCGGGCCTGGAGAGACCCAGTACTTC
.	TRBD1	17	TRBV28	TRBJ2-7	CASSLSTGVIISYEQYF	TGTGCCAGCAGTTTATCGACAGGGGTTATAATCTCCTACGAGCAGTACTTC
.	.	15	TRBV7-8	TRBJ2-5	CASSLAGGLVETQYF	TGTGCCAGCAGCTTAGCGGGAGGATTGGTGGAGACCCAGTACTTC
.	.	16	TRBV28	TRBJ2-7	CASQILREGAHYEQYF	TGTGCCAGCCAGATTTTAAGGGAGGGGGCTCATTACGAGCAGTACTTC
.	TRBD1	12	TRBV10-3	TRBJ1-2	CAGGDRGLGYTF	TGTGCCGGCGGTGACAGGGGGCTAGGCTACACCTTC
.	.	18	TRBV5-1	TRBJ2-1	CASSLGGLGTSRSNEQFF	TGCGCCAGCAGCTTGGGGGGACTCGGAACTAGCCGGAGCAATGAGCAGTTCTTC
.	TRBD2	17	TRBV5-6	TRBJ2-3	CASSLVLAGVDTDTQYF	TGTGCCAGCAGCTTGGTCTTAGCGGGAGTTGACACAGATACGCAGTATTTT
.	.	15	TRBV12-5	TRBJ2-5	CASGLVSPAGETQYF	TGTGCTAGTGGTTTGGTCAGCCCGGCGGGAGAGACCCAGTACTTC
.	TRBD2	17	TRBV4-1	TRBJ2-2	CASSGWVAGGLTGELFF	TGCGCCAGCAGCGGGTGGGTAGCGGGAGGTCTAACCGGGGAGCTGTTTTTT
.	TRBD1	15	TRBV19	TRBJ2-7	CASSDRDRGWYEQYF	TGTGCCAGTAGTGACCGGGACAGGGGCTGGTACGAGCAGTACTTC
once	.	14	TRBV2	TRBJ1-5	CASSEGGAGQPQHF	TGTGCCAGCAGTGAAGGAGGGGCGGGGCAGCCCCAGCATTTT
.	.	14	TRBV15	TRBJ1-5	CATSRVGDDRPQHF	TGTGCCACCAGCAGAGTGGGGGACGACCGGCCCCAGCATTTT
.	.	15	TRBV18	TRBJ2-5	CASSDRTVIQETQYF	TGTGCCAGCTCAGACAGGACCGTTATCCAAGAGACCCAGTACTTC
.	.	15	TRBV28	TRBJ1-4	CASSLTGATNEKLFF	TGTGCCAGCAGTTTAACGGGGGCCACTAATGAAAAACTGTTTTTT
.	TRBD1	12	TRBV5-6	TRBJ2-7	CASSFTGAERYF	TGTGCCAGCAGCTTTACAGGGGCCGAGCGGTACTTC
.	.	14	TRBV11-2	TRBJ2-7	CASSLGGAGYEQYF	TGTGCCAGCAGCTTAGGGGGGGCGGGTTACGAGCAGTACTTC
few	.	15	TRBV7-2	TRBJ1-2	CASSLSADALQGYTF	TGTGCCAGCAGCTTATCCGCAGATGCTCTACAAGGCTACACCTTC
.	.	11	TRBV29-1	TRBJ2-1	CSVSQANEQFF	TGCAGCGTTTCCCAGGCCAATGAGCAGTTCTTC
.	TRBD1	15	TRBV19	TRBJ1-1	CASSMTTGGNTEAFF	TGTGCCAGTAGTATGACGACAGGGGGGAACACTGAAGCTTTCTTT
.	TRBD1	15	TRBV6-5	TRBJ1-6	CASTAGTGDNSPLHF	TGTGCCAGCACTGCTGGGACAGGGGACAATTCACCCCTCCACTTT
.	.	17	TRBV7-9	TRBJ2-1	CASSQTKGGGTYNEQFF	TGTGCCAGCAGCCAGACCAAGGGAGGGGGGACCTACAATGAGCAGTTCTTC